This TCR beta chain was found in a study of cytomegalovirus exposure and HLA in healthy donors. Overall study results and limits: Clusters of TCRs from the first cohort tended to co-occur in the 95 to 150 validation repertoires (as a later analysis found).

Trimming cost V 0 bases and J 7 bases; bases outside gene matches: 6. This CDR3 is 16 amino acids long. Per the germline V gene, CDR1 is SGHNT and CDR2 is YYREEE (reference sequence). As concerns this clone: What it binds is not known.

Method: immunoSEQ multiplex PCR; TCRdb's copy keeps in-frame clones and lacks some. Seen here are about 200,000 clones, approximately 82% observed once, and the top ten hold over 10%. Sequenced input: PBMCs. The sequence was obtained from a woman in her twenties or thirties in good health and CMV-seropositive. The chain employs TRBV5-4 and TRBJ2-7, with TRBD2 matching over 14 bases. CDR3 in amino acids: CASSLGTSGRIGEQYF. The CDR3 DNA is TGTGCCAGCAGCTTGGGGACTAGCGGGAGGATCGGGGAGCAGTACTTC.